The clone carrying this T cell receptor delta chain was seen repeatedly, ten times or more. These data come from a study of γδ T cells in repeated Plasmodium falciparum infection. Background on the study: Donors were malaria-exposed Malian children or age- and gender-matched Australian children.

TCRdb redid clone calling on the multiplex PCR reads using CATT. The data contain around 57,000 delta-chain clones, 1.5% to 2% of them seen just once; the ten biggest clones take up around 16%. The clonotype comes from a pool of human donors (malaria-infected and uninfected, not separated). Sequencing was performed on gamma-delta T cells from blood.

As DNA, the CDR3 is TGTGCTCTTGGGGGGGCTACCCCTCGTGAGCTCATCTTT. Translated, it gives CALGGATPRELIF. V and J are TRDV1 and TRDJ1; D is ambiguous. V gave up 4 bases and J gave up 11 bases, with 17 bases separating them. The CDR3 is 13 amino acids. Germline V lookup: CDR1 TSWWSYY, CDR2 QGS.